This record covers a single TCR beta chain. The repertoire was sequenced with immunoSEQ multiplex PCR; TCRdb's copy has only in-frame clones and lacks some. The repertoire holds about 68,000 clones, with 91% as singletons. The data are from a study of T cell changes during pregnancy in multiple sclerosis. Germline trimming cut 1 base from V and 3 bases from J; bases unmatched to any gene: 3. Germline V gene data show CDR1 as SGHKS and CDR2 as YYEKEE (reference sequence). The CDR3 spans 14 residues. The chain uses TRBV5-5 and TRBJ2-7; 8 bases fit TRBD2. The receptor was isolated from a female donor with multiple sclerosis, enrolled in a pregnancy study. The starting material was peripheral blood, obtained in the second trimester of pregnancy. CDR3 protein: CASSLLGTSYEQYF. As DNA, the CDR3 is TGTGCCAGCAGCTTGTTAGGGACTAGCTACGAGCAGTACTTC.